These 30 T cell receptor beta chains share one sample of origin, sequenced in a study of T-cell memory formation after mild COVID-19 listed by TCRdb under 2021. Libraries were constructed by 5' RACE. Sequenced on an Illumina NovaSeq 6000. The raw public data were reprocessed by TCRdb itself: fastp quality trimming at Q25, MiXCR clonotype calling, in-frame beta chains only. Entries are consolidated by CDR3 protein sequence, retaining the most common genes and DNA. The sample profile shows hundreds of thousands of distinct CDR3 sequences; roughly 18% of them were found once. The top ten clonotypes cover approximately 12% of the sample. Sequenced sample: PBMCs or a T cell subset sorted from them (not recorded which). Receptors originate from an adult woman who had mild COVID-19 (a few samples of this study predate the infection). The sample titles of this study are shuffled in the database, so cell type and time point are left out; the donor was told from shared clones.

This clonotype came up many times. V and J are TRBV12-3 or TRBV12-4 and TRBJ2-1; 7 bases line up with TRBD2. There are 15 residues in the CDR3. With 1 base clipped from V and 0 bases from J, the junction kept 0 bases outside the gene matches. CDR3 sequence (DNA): TGTGCCAGCAGTTTAGGGACTAGCTCCTACAATGAGCAGTTCTTC. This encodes CASSLGTSSYNEQFF.

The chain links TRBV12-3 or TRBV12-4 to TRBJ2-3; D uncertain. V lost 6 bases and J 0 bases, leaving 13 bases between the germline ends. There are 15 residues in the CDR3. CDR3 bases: TGTGCCAGCAGATTGAATGGGGTCAGCACAGATACGCAGTATTTT. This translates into CASRLNGVSTDTQYF.

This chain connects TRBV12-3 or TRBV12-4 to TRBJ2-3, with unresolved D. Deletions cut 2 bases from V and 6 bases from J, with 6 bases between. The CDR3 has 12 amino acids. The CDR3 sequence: CASSLWLDTQYF. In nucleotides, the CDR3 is TGTGCCAGCAGTTTATGGCTGGATACGCAGTATTTT.

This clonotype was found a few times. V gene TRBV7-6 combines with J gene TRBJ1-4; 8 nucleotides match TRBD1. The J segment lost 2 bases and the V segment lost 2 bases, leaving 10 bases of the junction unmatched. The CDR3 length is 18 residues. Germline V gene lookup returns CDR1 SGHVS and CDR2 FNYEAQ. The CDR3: CASSLSHRGMITNEKLFF. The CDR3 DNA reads TGTGCCAGCAGCTTAAGTCACAGGGGGATGATTACTAATGAAAAACTGTTTTTT.

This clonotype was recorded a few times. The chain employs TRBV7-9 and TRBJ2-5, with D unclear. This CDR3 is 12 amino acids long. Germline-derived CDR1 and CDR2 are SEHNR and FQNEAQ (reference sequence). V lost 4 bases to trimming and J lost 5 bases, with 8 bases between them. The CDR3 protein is CASSSHGETQYF. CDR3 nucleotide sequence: TGTGCCAGCAGCTCCCACGGGGAGACCCAGTACTTC.

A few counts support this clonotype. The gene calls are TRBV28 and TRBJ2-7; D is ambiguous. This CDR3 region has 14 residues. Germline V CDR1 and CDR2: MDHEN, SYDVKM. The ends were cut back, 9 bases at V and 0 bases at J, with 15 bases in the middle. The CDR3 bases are TGTGCCAGTCAGACGACTTGGAGCTCCTACGAGCAGTACTTC. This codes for CASQTTWSSYEQYF.

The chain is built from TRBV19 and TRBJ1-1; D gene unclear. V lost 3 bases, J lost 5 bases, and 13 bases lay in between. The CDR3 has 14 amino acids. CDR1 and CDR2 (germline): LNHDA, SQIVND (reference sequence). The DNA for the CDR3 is TGTGCCAGTAGTATTGGGCTCTCGCGGACTGAAGCTTTCTTT. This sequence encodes CASSIGLSRTEAFF. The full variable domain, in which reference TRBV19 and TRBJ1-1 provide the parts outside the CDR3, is DGGITQSPKYLFRKEGQNVTLSCEQNLNHDAMYWYRQDPGQGLRLIYYSQIVNDFQKGDIAEGYSVSREKKESFPLTVTSAQKNPTAFYLCASSIGLSRTEAFFGQGTRLTVV.

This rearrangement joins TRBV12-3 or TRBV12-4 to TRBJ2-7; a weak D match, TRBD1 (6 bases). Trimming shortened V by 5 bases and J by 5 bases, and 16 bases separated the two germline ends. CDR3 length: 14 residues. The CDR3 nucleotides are TGTGCCAGCAGTCCAGGGGCGAAATTCAACGAGCAGTACTTC. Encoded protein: CASSPGAKFNEQYF.

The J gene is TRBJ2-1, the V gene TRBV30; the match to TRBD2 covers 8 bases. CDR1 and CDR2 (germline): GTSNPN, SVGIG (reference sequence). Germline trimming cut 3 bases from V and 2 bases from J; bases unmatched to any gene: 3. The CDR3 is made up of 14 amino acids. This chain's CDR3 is CAWRGGGTYNEQFF. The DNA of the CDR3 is TGTGCCTGGAGAGGCGGGGGGACCTACAATGAGCAGTTCTTC. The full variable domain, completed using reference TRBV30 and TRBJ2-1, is SQTIHQWPATLVQPVGSPLSLECTVEGTSNPNLYWYRQAAGRGLQLLFYSVGIGQISSEVPQNLSASRPQDRQFILSSKKLLLSDSGFYLCAWRGGGTYNEQFFGPGTRLTVL.

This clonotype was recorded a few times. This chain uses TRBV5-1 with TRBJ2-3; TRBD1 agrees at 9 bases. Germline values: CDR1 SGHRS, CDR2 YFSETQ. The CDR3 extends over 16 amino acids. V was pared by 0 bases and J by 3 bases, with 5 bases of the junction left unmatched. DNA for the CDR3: TGCGCCAGCAGCTTGGTGGGGACAGGGCAGACAGATACGCAGTATTTT. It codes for CASSLVGTGQTDTQYF.

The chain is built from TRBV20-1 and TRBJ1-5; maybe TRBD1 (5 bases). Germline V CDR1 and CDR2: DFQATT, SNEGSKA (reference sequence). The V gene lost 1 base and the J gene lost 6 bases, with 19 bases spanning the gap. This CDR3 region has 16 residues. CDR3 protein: CSARGGATGAGQPQHF. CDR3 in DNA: TGCAGTGCTAGAGGTGGAGCAACTGGGGCGGGTCAGCCCCAGCATTTT.

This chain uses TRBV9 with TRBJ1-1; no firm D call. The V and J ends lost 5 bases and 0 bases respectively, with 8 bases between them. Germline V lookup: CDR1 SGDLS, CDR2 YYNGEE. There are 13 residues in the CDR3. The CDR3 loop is CASSPFVNTEAFF. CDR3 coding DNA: TGTGCCAGCAGTCCCTTTGTGAACACTGAAGCTTTCTTT.

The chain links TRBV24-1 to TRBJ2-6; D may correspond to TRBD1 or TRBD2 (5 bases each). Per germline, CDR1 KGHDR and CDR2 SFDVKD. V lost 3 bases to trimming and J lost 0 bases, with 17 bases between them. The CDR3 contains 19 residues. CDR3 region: CATSDSARDGDSGANVLTF. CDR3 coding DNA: TGTGCCACCAGTGATAGCGCTCGGGACGGGGACTCTGGGGCCAACGTCCTGACTTTC.

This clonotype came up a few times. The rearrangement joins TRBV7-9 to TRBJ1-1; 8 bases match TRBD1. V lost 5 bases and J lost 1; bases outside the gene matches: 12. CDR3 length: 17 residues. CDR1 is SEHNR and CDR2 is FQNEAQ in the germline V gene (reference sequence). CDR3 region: CASSQRRGPSANTEAFF. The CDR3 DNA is TGTGCCAGCAGCCAACGCAGGGGGCCGTCGGCGAACACTGAAGCTTTCTTT.

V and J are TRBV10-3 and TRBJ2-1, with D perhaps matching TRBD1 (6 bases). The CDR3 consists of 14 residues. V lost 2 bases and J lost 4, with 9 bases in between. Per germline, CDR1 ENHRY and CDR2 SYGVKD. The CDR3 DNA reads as TGTGCCATCAGTGAGAAAACAGGGTACAATGAGCAGTTCTTC. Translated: CAISEKTGYNEQFF.

The CDR3 DNA follows: TGTGCCAGCAGCTTTTTCGCGGAATTTTGGCCAGATACGCAGTATTTT. Translation: CASSFFAEFWPDTQYF. V and J are TRBV7-9 and TRBJ2-3; D remains unclear. Trimming took 3 bases from V and 4 from J, leaving 17 bases between them. The CDR3 spans 16 residues. Germline values: CDR1 SEHNR, CDR2 FQNEAQ (reference sequence).

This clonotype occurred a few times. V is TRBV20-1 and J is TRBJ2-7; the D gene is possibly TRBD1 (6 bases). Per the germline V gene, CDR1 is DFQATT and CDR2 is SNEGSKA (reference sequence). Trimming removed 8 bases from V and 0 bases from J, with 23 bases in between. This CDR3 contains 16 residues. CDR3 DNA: TGCAGTATAATCAACCAACAGGGAAGGAGCTCCTACGAGCAGTACTTC. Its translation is CSIINQQGRSSYEQYF.

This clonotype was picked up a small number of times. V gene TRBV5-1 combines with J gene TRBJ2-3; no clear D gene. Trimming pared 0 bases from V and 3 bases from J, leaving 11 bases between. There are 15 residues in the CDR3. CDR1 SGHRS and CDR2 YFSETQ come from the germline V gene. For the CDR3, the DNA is TGCGCCAGCAGCTTGGTCTTAGACGGTACAGATACGCAGTATTTT. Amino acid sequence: CASSLVLDGTDTQYF.

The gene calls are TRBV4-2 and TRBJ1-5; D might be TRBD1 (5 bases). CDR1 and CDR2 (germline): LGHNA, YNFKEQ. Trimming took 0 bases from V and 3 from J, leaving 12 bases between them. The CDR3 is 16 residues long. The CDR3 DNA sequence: TGTGCCAGCAGCCAAGATTTCGGGGCTACCAATCAGCCCCAGCATTTT. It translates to CASSQDFGATNQPQHF.

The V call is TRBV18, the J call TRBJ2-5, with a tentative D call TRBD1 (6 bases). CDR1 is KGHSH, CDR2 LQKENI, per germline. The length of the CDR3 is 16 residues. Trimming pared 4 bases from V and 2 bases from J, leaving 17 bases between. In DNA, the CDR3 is TGTGCCAGCTCACGGGTTTCGGACAGCCTACAAGAGACCCAGTACTTC. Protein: CASSRVSDSLQETQYF.

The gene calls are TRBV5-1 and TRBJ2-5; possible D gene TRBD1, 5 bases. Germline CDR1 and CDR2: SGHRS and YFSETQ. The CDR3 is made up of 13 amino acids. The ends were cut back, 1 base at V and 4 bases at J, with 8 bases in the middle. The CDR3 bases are TGCGCCAGCAGCTTGAAGACAGCAGAGACCCAGTACTTC. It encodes CASSLKTAETQYF.

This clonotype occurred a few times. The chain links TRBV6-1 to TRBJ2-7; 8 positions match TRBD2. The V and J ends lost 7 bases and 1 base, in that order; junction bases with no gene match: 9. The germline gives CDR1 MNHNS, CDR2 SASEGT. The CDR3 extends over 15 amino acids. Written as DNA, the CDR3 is TGTGCCAGCACCCCCAGGGGACTAGGGTCCTACGAGCAGTACTTC. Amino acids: CASTPRGLGSYEQYF.

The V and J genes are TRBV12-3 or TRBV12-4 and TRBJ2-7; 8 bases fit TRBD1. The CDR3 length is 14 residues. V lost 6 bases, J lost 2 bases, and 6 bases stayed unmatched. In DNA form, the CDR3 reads TGTGCCAGCAGACCCATGACAGGGGCCTACGAGCAGTACTTC. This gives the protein CASRPMTGAYEQYF.

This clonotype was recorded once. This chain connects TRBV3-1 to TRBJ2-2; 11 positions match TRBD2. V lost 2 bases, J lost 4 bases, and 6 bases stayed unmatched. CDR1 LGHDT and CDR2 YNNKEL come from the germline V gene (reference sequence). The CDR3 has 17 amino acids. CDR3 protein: CASSQFRTSGLTGELFF. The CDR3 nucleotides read TGTGCCAGCAGCCAATTCCGGACTAGCGGGCTCACCGGGGAGCTGTTTTTT.

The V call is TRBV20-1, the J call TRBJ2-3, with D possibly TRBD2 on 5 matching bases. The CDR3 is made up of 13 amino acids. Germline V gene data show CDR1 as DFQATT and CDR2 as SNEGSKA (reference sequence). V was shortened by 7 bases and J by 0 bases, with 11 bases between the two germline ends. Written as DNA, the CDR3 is TGCAGTGTCCAGCGGCCCAGCACAGATACGCAGTATTTT. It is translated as CSVQRPSTDTQYF.

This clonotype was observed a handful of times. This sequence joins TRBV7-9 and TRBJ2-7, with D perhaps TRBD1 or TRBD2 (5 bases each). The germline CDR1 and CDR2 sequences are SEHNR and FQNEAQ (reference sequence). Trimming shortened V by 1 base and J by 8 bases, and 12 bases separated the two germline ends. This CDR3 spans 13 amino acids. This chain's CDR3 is CASSLEGRAKQYF. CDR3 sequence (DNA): TGTGCCAGCAGCTTAGAGGGACGGGCCAAGCAGTACTTC.

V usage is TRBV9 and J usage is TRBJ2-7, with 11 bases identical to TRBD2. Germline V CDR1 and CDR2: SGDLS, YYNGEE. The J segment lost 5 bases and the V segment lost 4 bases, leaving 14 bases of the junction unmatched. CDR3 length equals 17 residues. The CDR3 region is CASSLGGLADQWDEQYF. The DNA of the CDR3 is TGTGCCAGCAGCCTAGGGGGACTAGCGGATCAGTGGGACGAGCAGTACTTC.

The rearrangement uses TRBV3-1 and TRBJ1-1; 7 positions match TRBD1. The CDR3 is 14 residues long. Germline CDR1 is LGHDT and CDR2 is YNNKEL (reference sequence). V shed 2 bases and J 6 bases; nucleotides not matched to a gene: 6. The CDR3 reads CASSQNRGLAEAFF. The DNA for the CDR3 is TGTGCCAGCAGCCAAAACAGGGGTCTGGCTGAAGCTTTCTTT.

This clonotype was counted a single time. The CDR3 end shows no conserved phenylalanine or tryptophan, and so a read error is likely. CDR3 nucleotide sequence: TGTGCCAGCAGCGTAAGGCTCCGGGACAGAATAAGCGGGGAGCTGTTTTCT. Translated, it gives CASSVRLRDRISGELFS. The rearrangement links TRBV7-6 to TRBJ2-2; the match to TRBD1 covers 7 bases. There are 17 residues in the CDR3. V was pared by 5 bases and J by 7 bases, with 16 bases of the junction left unmatched. Germline-derived CDR1 and CDR2 are SGHVS and FNYEAQ.

Here the CDR3 reads CASSSGINNEQFF. The CDR3 DNA sequence: TGTGCCAGCAGTTCCGGGATTAACAATGAGCAGTTCTTC. The V and J genes are TRBV5-4 and TRBJ2-1; weak D call: TRBD2 (5 bases). Germline V gives CDR1 SGHNT, CDR2 YYREEE (reference sequence). Trimming stripped 5 bases from V and 5 bases from J, with 11 bases between. This CDR3 region has 13 residues.